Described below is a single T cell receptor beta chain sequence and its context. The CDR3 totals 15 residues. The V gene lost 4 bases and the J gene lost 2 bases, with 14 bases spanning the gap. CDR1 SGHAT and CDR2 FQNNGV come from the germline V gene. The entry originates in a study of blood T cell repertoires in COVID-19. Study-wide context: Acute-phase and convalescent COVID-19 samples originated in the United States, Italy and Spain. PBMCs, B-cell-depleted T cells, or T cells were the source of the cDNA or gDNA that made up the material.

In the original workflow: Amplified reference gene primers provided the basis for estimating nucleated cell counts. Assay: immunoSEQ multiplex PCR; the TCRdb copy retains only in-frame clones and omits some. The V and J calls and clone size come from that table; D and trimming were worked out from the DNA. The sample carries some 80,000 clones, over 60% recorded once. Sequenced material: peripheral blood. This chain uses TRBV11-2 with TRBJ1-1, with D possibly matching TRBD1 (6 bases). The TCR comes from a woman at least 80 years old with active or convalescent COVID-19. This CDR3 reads CASSSQTGINTEAFF. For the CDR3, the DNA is TGTGCCAGCAGCTCCCAGACAGGTATCAACACTGAAGCTTTCTTT.